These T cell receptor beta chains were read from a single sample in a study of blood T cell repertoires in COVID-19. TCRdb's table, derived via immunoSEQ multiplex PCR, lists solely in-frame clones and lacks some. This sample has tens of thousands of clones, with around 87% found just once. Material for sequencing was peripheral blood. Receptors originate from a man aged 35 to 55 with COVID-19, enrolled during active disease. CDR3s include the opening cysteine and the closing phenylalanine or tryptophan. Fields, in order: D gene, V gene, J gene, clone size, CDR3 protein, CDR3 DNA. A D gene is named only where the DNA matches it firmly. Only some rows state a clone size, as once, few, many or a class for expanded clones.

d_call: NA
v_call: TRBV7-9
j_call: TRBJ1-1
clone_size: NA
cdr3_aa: CASSLDSYTEAFF
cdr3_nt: TGTGCCAGCAGCTTAGACAGTTACACTGAAGCTTTCTTT

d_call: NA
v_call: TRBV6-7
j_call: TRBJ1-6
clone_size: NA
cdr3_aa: CARLGTISSYNSPLHF
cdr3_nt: TGTGCCAGGTTAGGGACAATTAGCTCCTATAATTCACCCCTCCACTTT

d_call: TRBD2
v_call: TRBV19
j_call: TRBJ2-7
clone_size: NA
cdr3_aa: CARGLAAPYSYEQYF
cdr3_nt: TGTGCCAGGGGACTAGCGGCACCTTACTCCTACGAGCAGTACTTC

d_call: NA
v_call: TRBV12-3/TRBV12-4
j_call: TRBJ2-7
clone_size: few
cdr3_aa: CASTRGRAYEQYF
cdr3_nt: TGTGCCAGCACAAGGGGCAGGGCCTACGAGCAGTACTTC

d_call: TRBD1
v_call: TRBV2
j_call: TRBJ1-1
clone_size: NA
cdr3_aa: CASTITGDSNTEAFF
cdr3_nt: TGTGCCAGCACCATTACAGGGGATTCTAACACTGAAGCTTTCTTT

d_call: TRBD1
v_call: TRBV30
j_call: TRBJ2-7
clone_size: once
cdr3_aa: CAFFLPGTGTHEQYF
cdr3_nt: TGTGCCTTCTTTCTACCCGGGACAGGAACCCACGAGCAGTACTTC

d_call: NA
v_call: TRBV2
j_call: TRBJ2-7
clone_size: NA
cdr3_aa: CASSDRGPYEQYF
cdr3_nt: TGTGCCAGCAGTGATAGGGGTCCCTACGAGCAGTACTTC

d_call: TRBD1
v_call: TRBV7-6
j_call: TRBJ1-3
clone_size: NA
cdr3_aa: CASSLTGPHSGNTIYF
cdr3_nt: TGTGCCAGCTCCCTGACAGGGCCCCACTCTGGAAACACCATATATTTT

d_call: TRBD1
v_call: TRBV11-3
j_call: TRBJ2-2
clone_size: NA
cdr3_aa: CASSPTGDNTGELFF
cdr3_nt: TGTGCCAGCAGCCCAACAGGGGATAACACCGGGGAGCTGTTTTTT

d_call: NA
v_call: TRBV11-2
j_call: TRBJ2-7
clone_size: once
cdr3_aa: CASSSGAASSYEQYF
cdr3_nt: TGTGCCAGCAGCTCTGGGGCGGCGAGCTCCTACGAGCAGTACTTC

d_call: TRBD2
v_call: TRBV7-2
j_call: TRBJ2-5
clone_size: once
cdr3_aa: CASSSGTSGETQYF
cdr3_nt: TGTGCCAGCAGCTCCGGGACTAGCGGGGAGACCCAGTACTTC

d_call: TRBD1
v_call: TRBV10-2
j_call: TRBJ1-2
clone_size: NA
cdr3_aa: CASGTGASNYGYTF
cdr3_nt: TGCGCCAGCGGGACAGGGGCTTCTAACTATGGCTACACCTTC

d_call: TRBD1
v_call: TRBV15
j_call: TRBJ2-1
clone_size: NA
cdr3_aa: CATSRGGQGNEQFF
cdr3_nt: TGTGCCACCAGCAGAGGGGGACAGGGTAATGAGCAGTTCTTC

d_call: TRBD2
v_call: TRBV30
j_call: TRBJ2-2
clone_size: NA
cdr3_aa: CAWNLASGISGELFF
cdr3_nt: TGTGCCTGGAACCTGGCTAGCGGGATTTCCGGGGAGCTGTTTTTT

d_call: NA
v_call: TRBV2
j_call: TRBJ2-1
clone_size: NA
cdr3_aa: CASSERENNEQFF
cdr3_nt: TGTGCCAGCAGTGAACGAGAGAACAATGAGCAGTTCTTC

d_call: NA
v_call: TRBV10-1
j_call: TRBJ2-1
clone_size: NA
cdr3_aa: CASSETNTGEQFF
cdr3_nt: TGCGCCAGCAGTGAGACCAATACAGGGGAGCAGTTCTTC

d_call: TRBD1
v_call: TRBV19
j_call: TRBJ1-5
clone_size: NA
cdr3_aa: CASSMGTGLSQPQHF
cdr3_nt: TGTGCCAGTAGTATGGGGACAGGGTTGAGTCAGCCCCAGCATTTT

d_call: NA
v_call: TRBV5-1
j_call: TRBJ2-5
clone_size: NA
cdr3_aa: CASSLRDKETQYF
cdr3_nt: TGCGCCAGCAGCCTTCGGGACAAGGAGACCCAGTACTTC

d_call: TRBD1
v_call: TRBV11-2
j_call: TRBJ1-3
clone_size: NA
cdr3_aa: CASSFAGGKSSGNTIYF
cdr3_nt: TGTGCCAGCAGCTTTGCAGGGGGAAAAAGCTCTGGAAACACCATATATTTT

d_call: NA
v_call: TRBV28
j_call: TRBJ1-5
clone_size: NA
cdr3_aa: CASSGNQPQHF
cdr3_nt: TGTGCCAGCAGCGGCAATCAGCCCCAGCATTTT

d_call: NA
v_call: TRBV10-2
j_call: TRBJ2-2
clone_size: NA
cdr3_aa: CASSDRGDVGELFF
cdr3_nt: TGCGCCAGCAGTGACAGGGGAGATGTCGGGGAGCTGTTTTTT

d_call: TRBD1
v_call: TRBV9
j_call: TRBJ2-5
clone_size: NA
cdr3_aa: CASSVATGAIQETQYF
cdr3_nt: TGTGCCAGCAGCGTAGCTACAGGGGCGATACAAGAGACCCAGTACTTC

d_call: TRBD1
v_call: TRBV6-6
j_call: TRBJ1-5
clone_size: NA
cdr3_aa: CASSRDSNQPQHF
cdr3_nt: TGTGCCAGCAGTAGGGACAGTAATCAGCCCCAGCATTTT

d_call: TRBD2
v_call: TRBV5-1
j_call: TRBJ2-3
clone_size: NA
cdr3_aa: CASSDVSSGGADTQYF
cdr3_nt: TGCGCCAGCAGCGACGTTTCTAGCGGGGGGGCTGATACGCAGTATTTT

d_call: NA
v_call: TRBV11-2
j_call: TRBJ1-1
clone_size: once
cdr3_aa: CASSLDFLNTEAFF
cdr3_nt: TGTGCCAGCAGCTTGGACTTCCTGAACACTGAAGCTTTCTTT

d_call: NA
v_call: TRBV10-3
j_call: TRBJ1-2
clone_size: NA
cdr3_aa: CAISAQGYGYTF
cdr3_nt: TGTGCCATCAGTGCACAGGGATATGGCTACACCTTC

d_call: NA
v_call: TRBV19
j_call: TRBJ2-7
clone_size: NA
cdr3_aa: CASTGLDQGEQYF
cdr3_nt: TGTGCCAGTACGGGCCTGGACCAGGGCGAGCAGTACTTC

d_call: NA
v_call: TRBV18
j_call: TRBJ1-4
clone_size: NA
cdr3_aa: CASSRQINEKLFF
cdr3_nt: TGTGCCAGCTCACGGCAAATTAATGAAAAACTGTTTTTT

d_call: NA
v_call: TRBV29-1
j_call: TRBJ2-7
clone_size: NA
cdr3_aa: CSVEGSSYEQYF
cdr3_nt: TGCAGCGTTGAAGGTAGCTCCTACGAGCAGTACTTC